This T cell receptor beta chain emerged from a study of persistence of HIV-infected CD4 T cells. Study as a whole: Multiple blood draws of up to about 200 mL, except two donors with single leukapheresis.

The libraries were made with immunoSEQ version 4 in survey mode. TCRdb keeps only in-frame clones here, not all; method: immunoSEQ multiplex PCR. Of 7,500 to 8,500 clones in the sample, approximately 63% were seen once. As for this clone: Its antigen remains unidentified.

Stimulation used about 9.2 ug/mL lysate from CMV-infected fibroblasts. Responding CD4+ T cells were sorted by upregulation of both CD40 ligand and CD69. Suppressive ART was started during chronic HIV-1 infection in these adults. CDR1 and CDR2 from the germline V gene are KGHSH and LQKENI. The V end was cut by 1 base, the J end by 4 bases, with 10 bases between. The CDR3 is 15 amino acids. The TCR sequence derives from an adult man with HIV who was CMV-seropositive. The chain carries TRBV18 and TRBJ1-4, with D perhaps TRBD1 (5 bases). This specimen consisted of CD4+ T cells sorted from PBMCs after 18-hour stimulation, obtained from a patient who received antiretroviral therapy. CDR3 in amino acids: CASSPRQGNNEKLFF. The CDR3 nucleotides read TGTGCCAGCTCACCACGGCAGGGTAATAATGAAAAACTGTTTTTT.